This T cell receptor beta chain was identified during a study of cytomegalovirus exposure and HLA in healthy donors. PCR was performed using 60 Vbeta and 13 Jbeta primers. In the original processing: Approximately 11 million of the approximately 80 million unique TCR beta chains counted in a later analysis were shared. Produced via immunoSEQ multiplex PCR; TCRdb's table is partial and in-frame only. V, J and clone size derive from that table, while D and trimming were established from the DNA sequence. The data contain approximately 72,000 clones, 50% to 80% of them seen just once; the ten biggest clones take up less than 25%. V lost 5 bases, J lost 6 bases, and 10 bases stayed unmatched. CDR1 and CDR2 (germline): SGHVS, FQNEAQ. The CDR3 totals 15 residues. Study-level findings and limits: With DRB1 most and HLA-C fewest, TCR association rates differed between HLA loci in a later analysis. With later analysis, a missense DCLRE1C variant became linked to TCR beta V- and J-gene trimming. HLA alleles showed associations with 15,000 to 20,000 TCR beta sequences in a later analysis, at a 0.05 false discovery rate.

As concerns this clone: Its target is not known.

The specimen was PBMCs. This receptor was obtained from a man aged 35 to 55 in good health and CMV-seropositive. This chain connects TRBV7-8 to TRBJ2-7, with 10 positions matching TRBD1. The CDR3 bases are TGTGCCAGCAGCCCCCCCGGGACAGGGGCTCCCGAGCAGTACTTC. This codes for CASSPPGTGAPEQYF.